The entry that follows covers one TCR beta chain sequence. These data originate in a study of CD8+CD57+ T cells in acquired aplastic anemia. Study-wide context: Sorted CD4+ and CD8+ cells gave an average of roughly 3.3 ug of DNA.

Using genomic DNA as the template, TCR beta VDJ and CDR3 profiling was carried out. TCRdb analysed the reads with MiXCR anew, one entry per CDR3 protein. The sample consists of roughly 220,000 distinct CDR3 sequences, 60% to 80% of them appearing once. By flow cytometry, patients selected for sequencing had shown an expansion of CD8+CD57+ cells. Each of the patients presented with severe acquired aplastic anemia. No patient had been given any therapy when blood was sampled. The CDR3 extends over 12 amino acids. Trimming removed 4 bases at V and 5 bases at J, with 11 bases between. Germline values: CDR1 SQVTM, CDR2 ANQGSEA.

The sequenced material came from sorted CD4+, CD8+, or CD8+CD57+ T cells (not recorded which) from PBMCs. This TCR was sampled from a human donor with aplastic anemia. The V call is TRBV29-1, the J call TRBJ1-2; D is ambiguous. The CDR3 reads CSVGSGEYGYTF. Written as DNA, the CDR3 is TGCAGCGTTGGGTCTGGGGAATATGGCTACACCTTC.